What follows are 23 T cell receptor beta chains derived from one specimen sequenced in a study of blood T cell repertoires in COVID-19 (dated by TCRdb to 2018 to 2020). Receptor amplification or capture employed the immunoSEQ multiplex PCR assay. TCRdb re-hosts the immuneACCESS table, in-frame sequences only. Its copies lack some clones; in the studies checked, an unresolved V gene accounts for under half of them, and the cause for the rest is not known. Counted in this sample were about 110,000 clones; about 80% of them appeared once. Approximately 19% of the sample is held by the ten biggest clonotypes. The sample comprised peripheral blood. The source of these receptors is a woman in her sixties or seventies with acute or convalescent COVID-19.

The chain carries TRBV11-2 and TRBJ1-2; TRBD1 agrees at 7 bases. The CDR3 covers 14 residues. With V trimmed by 5 bases and J by 4 bases, 7 bases remained unmatched. Germline V CDR1 and CDR2: SGHAT, FQNNGV. The CDR3 DNA follows: TGTGCCAGCAGCGCGACAGGGTATGGCTATGGCTACACCTTC. Its translation is CASSATGYGYGYTF.

J is TRBJ2-1 and V is TRBV7-9; 15 bases fit TRBD2. There are 16 residues in the CDR3. The germline CDR1 and CDR2 sequences are SEHNR and FQNEAQ (reference sequence). With 3 bases clipped from V and 7 bases from J, the junction kept 4 bases outside the gene matches. The CDR3 DNA is TGTGCCAGCAGCTTCTTTGGACTAGCGGGAGGGAATGAGCAGTTCTTC. Translated, it gives CASSFFGLAGGNEQFF.

J is TRBJ1-1 and V is TRBV18; 9 bases map to TRBD1. This CDR3 has 13 amino acids. Trimming removed 10 bases from V and 3 bases from J; junction bases left unmatched: 6. Germline-derived CDR1 and CDR2 are KGHSH and LQKENI. The CDR3 sequence is CATQTGGDTEAFF. Written as DNA, the CDR3 is TGTGCCACCCAGACAGGGGGGGACACTGAAGCTTTCTTT.

The rearrangement joins TRBV7-2 to TRBJ1-1; TRBD1 might be the D (5 bases). Per the germline V gene, CDR1 is SGHTA and CDR2 is FQGNSA. V lost 6 bases and J 5 bases, leaving 19 bases between the germline ends. This CDR3 is built from 15 residues. CDR3 sequence (DNA): TGTGCCAGCAGTTCTCACCAGGGTGCTGGTACTGAAGCTTTCTTT. This codes for CASSSHQGAGTEAFF.

This clone was detected only once. CDR3 bases: TGTGCCAGCAGTAGGTCCGGGGGGCCCATGGGGGAGCAGTACTTC. Protein product: CASSRSGGPMGEQYF. The gene calls are TRBV6-6 and TRBJ2-7; the D gene is possibly TRBD2 (7 bases). With 5 bases removed from V and 7 bases from J, the gap between germline ends came to 21 bases. The CDR3 is 15 residues long. Germline lookup yields CDR1 MNHNY and CDR2 SVGAGI (reference sequence).

The chain has TRBV6-5 and TRBJ1-5; D perhaps matches TRBD1 (5 bases). Trimming removed 5 bases from V and 6 bases from J, with 14 bases in between. Germline V gene lookup returns CDR1 MNHEY and CDR2 SVGAGI. The CDR3 is 14 residues long. This chain's CDR3 is CASSTREGFQPQHF. CDR3 sequence (DNA): TGTGCCAGCAGTACCCGGGAGGGGTTTCAGCCCCAGCATTTT.

The J gene is TRBJ1-1, the V gene TRBV6-2 or TRBV6-3; 10 nucleotides align to TRBD1. V shed 6 bases and J 2 bases; nucleotides not matched to a gene: 12. The CDR3 sequence is 17 residues long. Germline V gives CDR1 MNHEY, CDR2 SVGEGT. CDR3 residues: CASSLPGQGLVNTEAFF. CDR3 nucleotides: TGTGCCAGCAGCCTCCCGGGACAGGGGCTCGTTAACACTGAAGCTTTCTTT.

The J gene is TRBJ1-5, the V gene TRBV27; a weak D match, TRBD1 (6 bases). V was pared by 0 bases and J by 7 bases, with 10 bases between. The V gene's germline CDR1 is MNHEY and CDR2 SMNVEV (reference sequence). CDR3 length: 14 amino acids. The CDR3 region is CASSLSRGGQPQHF. CDR3 DNA: TGTGCCAGCAGTTTATCCAGGGGTGGCCAGCCCCAGCATTTT.

The chain joins TRBV7-4 to TRBJ1-5; TRBD1 matches at 7 bases. This CDR3 comprises 17 residues. With V trimmed by 5 bases and J by 6 bases, 16 bases remained unmatched. The germline gives CDR1 SGHVT, CDR2 SQSDAQ. CDR3 region: CASSPPSGGTESQPQHF. In DNA, the CDR3 is TGTGCCAGCAGCCCGCCCTCGGGCGGGACAGAGAGTCAGCCCCAGCATTTT.

This chain joins TRBV4-3 and TRBJ2-3; 10 bases are a match to TRBD2. The germline gives CDR1 LGHNA, CDR2 YSLEER. The V gene end was trimmed by 4 bases and the J gene end by 6 bases; junction bases not matched to a gene: 7. The CDR3 contains 15 residues. The DNA of the CDR3 is TGCGCCAGCAGCCGGCGGACTAGCGGCGGGGATACGCAGTATTTT. Amino acids: CASSRRTSGGDTQYF.

This chain connects TRBV24-1 to TRBJ1-5, with 7 bases fitting TRBD1. Germline lookup yields CDR1 KGHDR and CDR2 SFDVKD. The CDR3 contains 16 residues. V lost 3 bases to trimming and J lost 1 base; unmatched junction nucleotides: 5. The CDR3 sequence: CATSDPTGTSNQPQHF. CDR3 nucleotides: TGTGCCACCAGTGATCCGACAGGGACGAGCAATCAGCCCCAGCATTTT.

About this clone itself: The identical CDR3 is also encoded by other nucleotide sequences in the sample. The chain joins TRBV7-6 to TRBJ2-2; 11 nucleotides line up with TRBD1. The V gene end was trimmed by 5 bases and the J gene end by 5 bases; junction bases not matched to a gene: 4. Germline CDR1 reads SGHVS; CDR2 reads FNYEAQ. The CDR3 consists of 15 residues. The CDR3 loop is CASSPGTGGTGELFF. Here the CDR3 DNA reads TGTGCCAGCAGCCCCGGGACAGGGGGAACCGGGGAGCTGTTTTTT.

This chain links TRBV3-1 (or the pseudogene TRBV3-2) with TRBJ1-1; the D is unclear. Trimming removed 3 bases at V and 6 bases at J, with 17 bases between. The CDR3 sequence is 15 residues long. Germline CDR1 is LGHDT and CDR2 is YNNKEL (reference sequence). CDR3 in DNA: TGTGCCAGCAGCCATTTGCGTGTAAATGTGCCTGAAGCTTTCTTT. The encoded protein is CASSHLRVNVPEAFF.

V and J are TRBV7-9 and TRBJ1-1, with a weak D call TRBD1 (6 bases). This CDR3 is built from 13 residues. The V end lost 5 bases, the J end lost 4 bases, and 11 bases lay between the germline ends. Germline CDR1 and CDR2: SEHNR and FQNEAQ (reference sequence). CDR3: CASSVGGGTEAFF. Written as DNA, the CDR3 is TGTGCCAGCAGCGTAGGGGGAGGCACTGAAGCTTTCTTT.

The genes are TRBV3-1 (or the pseudogene TRBV3-2) and TRBJ1-6, with TRBD1 identical over 7 bases. Germline CDR1 reads LGHDT; CDR2 reads YNNKEL (reference sequence). The CDR3 loop spans 15 amino acids. Trimming took 1 base from V and 6 from J; bases not matched to a gene: 3. This CDR3 is CASSQGGQVNSPLHF. The CDR3 region has the DNA TGTGCCAGCAGCCAAGGTGGACAGGTTAATTCACCCCTCCACTTT.

This clone was detected only once. The genes are TRBV24-1 and TRBJ2-7; D is perhaps TRBD1 (6 bases). Deletions cut 5 bases from V and 2 bases from J, with 6 bases between. This CDR3 is built from 12 residues. CDR1 and CDR2 (germline): KGHDR, SFDVKD. The CDR3 DNA is TGTGCCACCAGTGGGGACACCTACGAGCAGTACTTC. It yields the protein CATSGDTYEQYF.

This clone was observed a few times. V is TRBV4-1 and J is TRBJ1-2, with 7 bases that match TRBD1. J was trimmed by 3 bases and V by 0 bases; bases with no gene match: 4. This CDR3 region has 15 residues. From germline, CDR1 is MGHRA and CDR2 YSYEKL. CDR3 loop: CASSQDGTDDYGYTF. CDR3 coding DNA: TGCGCCAGCAGCCAAGATGGGACAGACGACTATGGCTACACCTTC.

The chain couples TRBV4-1 to TRBJ2-1, with 12 bases that match TRBD2. CDR1 is MGHRA and CDR2 is YSYEKL in the germline V gene. V lost 0 bases and J lost 0; bases outside the gene matches: 12. This CDR3 is 21 amino acids long. CDR3 residues: CASSQDPLRTSGGSSYNEQFF. As DNA, the CDR3 is TGCGCCAGCAGCCAAGATCCCCTCAGAACTAGCGGGGGGAGCTCCTACAATGAGCAGTTCTTC.

V and J are TRBV28 and TRBJ1-1; D possibly corresponds to TRBD1 (5 bases). V lost 5 bases, J lost 4 bases, and 14 bases lay in between. In germline, CDR1 is MDHEN, CDR2 SYDVKM. This CDR3 has 14 amino acids. For the CDR3, the DNA is TGTGCCAGCAGTCTGACAGCTTACCGCACTGAAGCTTTCTTT. Protein: CASSLTAYRTEAFF.

The chain recombines TRBV10-1 with TRBJ2-7; the match to TRBD1 covers 8 bases. Germline lookup yields CDR1 WNHNN and CDR2 SYGVQD (reference sequence). The CDR3 is 14 amino acids. V dropped 2 bases and J dropped 4; count of bases not matched to a gene: 4. CDR3 loop: CASSEGTGRYEQYF. The CDR3 nucleotides read TGCGCCAGCAGTGAGGGGACAGGCCGTTACGAGCAGTACTTC.

The sample holds a few counts of this clone. This chain connects TRBV5-4 to TRBJ2-2; 9 bases are a match to TRBD1. CDR1 and CDR2 (germline): SGHNT, YYREEE (reference sequence). The V gene end was trimmed by 0 bases and the J gene end by 8 bases; junction bases not matched to a gene: 2. This CDR3 is 14 amino acids long. The CDR3 loop is CASSLVQGAGELFF. The CDR3 DNA is TGTGCCAGCAGCTTGGTACAGGGGGCAGGGGAGCTGTTTTTT.

This clone was counted a few times. This CDR3 is also generated by other DNA sequences in the sample. This sequence joins TRBV5-6 and TRBJ1-1; D may be TRBD1 (5 bases). The CDR3 length is 14 residues. The V end was cut by 0 bases, the J end by 4 bases, with 10 bases between. Germline loops: CDR1 SGHDT, CDR2 YYEEEE. The CDR3 loop is CASSLGWGGTEAFF. The DNA for the CDR3 is TGTGCCAGCAGCTTGGGCTGGGGGGGCACTGAAGCTTTCTTT. The full variable domain, its missing parts supplied by reference TRBV5-6 and TRBJ1-1, is DAGVTQSPTHLIKTRGQQVTLRCSPKSGHDTVSWYQQALGQGPQFIFQYYEEEERQRGNFPDRFSGHQFPNYSSELNVNALLLGDSALYLCASSLGWGGTEAFFGQGTRLTVV.

This clone was recorded a few times. V usage is TRBV28 and J usage is TRBJ1-5; D gene ambiguous. V shed 0 bases and J shed 6 bases, with 3 bases lying between them. Per germline, CDR1 MDHEN and CDR2 SYDVKM. The CDR3 loop spans 12 amino acids. CDR3 sequence (DNA): TGTGCCAGCAGTTTATGGGCTCAGCCCCAGCATTTT. Encoded protein: CASSLWAQPQHF.